These 13 T cell receptor beta chains share one sample of origin, sequenced in a study of blood T cell repertoires in COVID-19. The table came from immunoSEQ multiplex PCR; TCRdb's copy has only in-frame clones and leaves some out. The sample includes over 250,000 clones, roughly 89% seen only once; the top ten take more than 1.5%. Sequenced input: PBMCs or T cells enriched from blood (not recorded which). Source of these receptors: a woman aged 60-75 years who had recovered from COVID-19.

The V and J genes are TRBV9 and TRBJ1-6; the D gene is possibly TRBD1 (6 bases). The CDR3 totals 16 residues. Trimming took off 4 bases at V and 0 bases at J, with 11 bases between the two ends. From germline, CDR1 is SGDLS and CDR2 YYNGEE. DNA of the CDR3: TGTGCCAGCAGCCCCCGGGACAACTCCTATAATTCACCCCTCCACTTT. Its translation: CASSPRDNSYNSPLHF.

The rearrangement uses TRBV25-1 and TRBJ1-4, with TRBD1 matching over 9 bases. The germline V gene encodes CDR1 MGHDK and CDR2 SYGVNS. The CDR3 has 15 residues. The junction had 2 bases not matched to a gene; V was cut back by 1 base and J by 5 bases. Here the CDR3 DNA reads TGTGCCAGCAGTGAATTAGGGACAGGGAATGAAAAACTGTTTTTT. Protein sequence: CASSELGTGNEKLFF. The variable domain in full, with the rest retrieved from reference TRBV25-1 and TRBJ1-4, is EADIYQTPRYLVIGTGKKITLECSQTMGHDKMYWYQQDPGMELHLIHYSYGVNSTEKGDLSSESTVSRIRTEHFPLTLESARPSHTSQYLCASSELGTGNEKLFFGSGTQLSVL.

V gene TRBV27 combines with J gene TRBJ2-1; TRBD2 matches 8 bases. The V and J ends lost 1 base and 8 bases, in that order; junction bases with no gene match: 7. From germline, CDR1 is MNHEY and CDR2 SMNVEV (reference sequence). CDR3 length: 15 residues. The CDR3 nucleotides are TGTGCCAGCAGTTTATTTCGCGGGGGGCGCCATGAGCAGTTCTTC. Translated, it gives CASSLFRGGRHEQFF.

The V and J genes are TRBV7-9 and TRBJ1-2; no reliable D call. The CDR3 is 14 residues long. Germline V lookup: CDR1 SEHNR, CDR2 FQNEAQ (reference sequence). Deletions cut 1 base from V and 1 base from J, with 7 bases between. CDR3 sequence reads: CASSLDVLNYGYTF. CDR3 coding DNA: TGTGCCAGCAGCTTAGATGTCCTTAACTATGGCTACACCTTC.

This rearrangement joins TRBV11-1 to TRBJ1-5; D is unclear. Germline values: CDR1 SGHAT, CDR2 FQDESV (reference sequence). Trimming cost V 5 bases and J 3 bases, with 14 bases left between them. CDR3 length equals 15 residues. The CDR3 sequence: CASSPERGFNQPQHF. The CDR3 DNA follows: TGTGCCAGCAGCCCGGAGAGAGGTTTCAATCAGCCCCAGCATTTT.

This rearrangement joins TRBV2 to TRBJ1-6; 8 nucleotides line up with TRBD1. The CDR3 is 15 amino acids. The V and J ends lost 8 bases and 4 bases, in that order; junction bases with no gene match: 7. Germline V gene sequence: CDR1 SNHLY, CDR2 FYNNEI. The CDR3 protein is CASFPDRGYNSPLHF. The CDR3 DNA follows: TGTGCCAGCTTTCCAGACAGGGGTTATAATTCACCCCTCCACTTT. The full variable domain, rest sourced from reference TRBV2 and TRBJ1-6, is EPEVTQTPSHQVTQMGQEVILRCVPISNHLYFYWYRQILGQKVEFLVSFYNNEISEKSEIFDDQFSVERPDGSNFTLKIRSTKLEDSAMYFCASFPDRGYNSPLHFGNGTRLTVT.

The chain couples TRBV6-5 to TRBJ1-2, with D maybe TRBD1 (5 bases). V lost 6 bases, J lost 7 bases, and 9 bases lay in between. The CDR3 has 11 residues. The V gene's germline CDR1 is MNHEY and CDR2 SVGAGI. The CDR3 region has the DNA TGTGCCAGCAGGCGCGGGGGTGGCTACACCTTC. This translates into CASRRGGGYTF.

This chain joins TRBV19 and TRBJ2-3; 10 bases match TRBD2. Unmatched junction bases numbered 13, after V lost 7 bases and J lost 6 bases. Germline V gene data show CDR1 as LNHDA and CDR2 as SQIVND (reference sequence). This CDR3 contains 16 residues. For the CDR3, the DNA is TGTGCCAGTACCCTAGGGCGGGAGCGGGAGGGCGATACGCAGTATTTT. This gives the protein CASTLGREREGDTQYF.

The chain is built from TRBV3-1 (or the pseudogene TRBV3-2) and TRBJ1-2, with 9 nucleotides matching TRBD1. V gave up 2 bases and J gave up 7 bases; unmatched junction bases: 2. Germline CDR1 LGHDT, CDR2 YNNKEL (reference sequence). The CDR3 contains 13 residues. The CDR3 sequence is CASSQTTGGGYTF. As DNA, the CDR3 is TGTGCCAGCAGCCAAACGACAGGGGGTGGCTACACCTTC.

This clone was counted a single time. This sequence joins TRBV4-1 and TRBJ1-1; D may be TRBD1 (6 bases). The V gene lost 5 bases and the J gene lost 1 base, with 11 bases spanning the gap. This CDR3 is built from 14 residues. Germline V gives CDR1 MGHRA, CDR2 YSYEKL. The CDR3 sequence: CASSKQTGNTEAFF. In DNA, the CDR3 is TGCGCCAGCAGCAAACAGACAGGGAACACTGAAGCTTTCTTT.

V gene TRBV7-9 combines with J gene TRBJ2-1; D perhaps matches TRBD2 (6 bases). Trimming removed 5 bases at V and 6 bases at J, with 11 bases between. Germline V CDR1 and CDR2: SEHNR, FQNEAQ (reference sequence). This CDR3 comprises 13 residues. The CDR3 nucleotides read TGTGCCAGCAGCATCCCCGGGAGCAATGAGCAGTTCTTC. Amino acid sequence: CASSIPGSNEQFF.

In its sample, this clone was seen once. The rearrangement links TRBV5-5 to TRBJ2-3; TRBD1 agrees at 9 bases. Trimming removed 0 bases from V and 6 bases from J; junction bases left unmatched: 14. The CDR3 extends over 18 amino acids. Germline V gene sequence: CDR1 SGHKS, CDR2 YYEKEE (reference sequence). The chain's CDR3 is CASSLGFFGGQGPDTQYF. In DNA form, the CDR3 reads TGTGCCAGCAGCTTGGGCTTTTTTGGGGGACAGGGACCCGATACGCAGTATTTT.

This chain uses TRBV11-2 with TRBJ2-7; D is perhaps TRBD1 (6 bases). Trimming stripped 0 bases from V and 6 bases from J, with 21 bases between. The CDR3 extends over 17 amino acids. Germline V gene lookup returns CDR1 SGHAT and CDR2 FQNNGV. CDR3: CASSLDPGTLLMVEQYF. For the CDR3, the DNA is TGTGCCAGCAGCTTAGATCCCGGGACACTTTTGATGGTCGAGCAGTACTTC.